These 26 T cell receptor beta chains share one sample of origin, sequenced in a study of T cells expressing NK-cell markers. TCRdb re-called the 5' RACE reads and shows each CDR3 protein once, DNA omitted. The sample shows hundreds of thousands of distinct CDR3 sequences, and more than 3.5% sits with its ten largest clones. The sample was blood T cells: a sorted CD56 or NKG2C T cell subset, CD4+ or CD8+ T cells, or bulk PBMC T cells (not recorded which). The receptors come from a woman between 18 and 70 years old in good health.

The rearrangement links TRBV29-1 to TRBJ2-5. There are 12 residues in the CDR3. Per the germline V gene, CDR1 is SQVTM and CDR2 is ANQGSEA. CDR3 residues: CSVAAGRETQYF.

This chain uses TRBV7-2 with TRBJ1-1. CDR3 length: 14 residues. Germline assignment: CDR1 SGHTA and CDR2 FQGNSA. CDR3 in amino acids: CASSLNSMNTEAFF.

This chain links TRBV15 with TRBJ1-2. CDR3 size: 12 residues. Germline V gene sequence: CDR1 LNHNV, CDR2 YYDKDF (reference sequence). The CDR3 protein is CATSRRHYGYTF.

The chain combines TRBV5-4 with TRBJ2-1. This CDR3 region has 14 residues. Per the germline V gene, CDR1 is SGHNT and CDR2 is YYREEE (reference sequence). The CDR3 loop is CASSSGGQPNEQFF.

CDR3 sequence: CASTPTGTTKTEQFF. V gene TRBV6-1 combines with J gene TRBJ2-1; without DNA, the TCRdb call of TRBD2 cannot be checked. The CDR3 extends over 15 amino acids. Germline CDR1 reads MNHNS; CDR2 reads SASEGT.

The chain couples TRBV7-2 to TRBJ1-6; TCRdb outputs TRBD1, but without DNA this stays unchecked. Germline-derived CDR1 and CDR2 are SGHTA and FQGNSA. The length of the CDR3 is 14 residues. The CDR3 region is CASAPDSQNSPLHF.

The rearrangement joins TRBV6-5 to TRBJ1-3; TCRdb reports TRBD1, a call that lacks DNA to check it against. The CDR3 is 17 residues long. Germline V gene data show CDR1 as MNHEY and CDR2 as SVGAGI. The CDR3 spells CASSYSTLTGSGNTIYF.

CDR3 protein: CANRPGQPIYEQYF. The chain links TRBV10-1 to TRBJ2-7; the TCRdb call, TRBD1, lacks DNA for checking. This CDR3 has 14 amino acids. From germline, CDR1 is WNHNN and CDR2 SYGVQD (reference sequence).

The chain uses TRBV11-2 and TRBJ2-2. In germline, CDR1 is SGHAT, CDR2 FQNNGV. This CDR3 spans 17 amino acids. The CDR3 spells CASRRSVGAWNTGELFF.

The chain links TRBV14 to TRBJ1-6; no DNA is available, so the TRBD1 call from TCRdb remains unchecked. The germline V gene has CDR1 SGHDN and CDR2 FVKESK. This CDR3 has 15 residues. CDR3 sequence: CASSLDGGRNSPLHF.

The V and J genes are TRBV24-1 and TRBJ2-2; TCRdb's D gene call, TRBD1, goes unchecked for lack of DNA. The CDR3 runs 17 residues. From germline, CDR1 is KGHDR and CDR2 SFDVKD. Here the CDR3 reads CATSDPQGWGLAGELFF.

The chain links TRBV5-4 to TRBJ2-3. Germline V gene lookup returns CDR1 SGHNT and CDR2 YYREEE (reference sequence). The CDR3 totals 16 residues. CDR3 amino acids: CASSPTVAASTDTQYF.

This chain joins TRBV16 and TRBJ2-1; TCRdb's D call, TRBD1, is unchecked because there is no DNA. The V gene's germline CDR1 is KGHSY and CDR2 FQNENV. The CDR3 has 14 residues. This chain's CDR3 is CASSRRQVLDEQFF.

The chain uses TRBV20-1 and TRBJ1-5; the D call of TRBD1 rests on TCRdb alone, since no DNA is present to check it. The CDR3 contains 15 residues. Germline CDR1 and CDR2: DFQATT and SNEGSKA (reference sequence). The CDR3 sequence is CSARSDSRSNQPQHF.

The V gene is TRBV11-2, the J gene TRBJ2-1. This CDR3 has 13 amino acids. Germline CDR1 and CDR2: SGHAT and FQNNGV. The CDR3: CASSLEGRREQFF.

The chain uses TRBV12-3 or TRBV12-4 and TRBJ1-1; the D call from TCRdb, TRBD1, cannot be confirmed without DNA. The CDR3 covers 15 residues. The chain's CDR3 is CASSPRTGPGTEAFF.

The chain recombines TRBV25-1 with TRBJ1-3; TCRdb picks TRBD1, but there is no DNA to check that call. The CDR3 is 17 amino acids. Per the germline V gene, CDR1 is MGHDK and CDR2 is SYGVNS. The CDR3 is CASSEYLQGTTGNTIYF.

This chain links TRBV27 with TRBJ2-7. The V gene's germline CDR1 is MNHEY and CDR2 SMNVEV (reference sequence). The CDR3 is 12 residues long. This CDR3 is CASSPNTAEQYF.

This chain links TRBV6-5 with TRBJ1-6. CDR3 size: 18 residues. The germline gives CDR1 MNHEY, CDR2 SVGAGI. CDR3 amino acids: CASSYSVPMYPYNSPLHF.

The gene calls are TRBV11-3 and TRBJ2-1. This CDR3 contains 11 residues. Looked up from germline, CDR1 is SGHNT and CDR2 is YENEEA. The CDR3 region is CASSLEGKQFF.

This sequence joins TRBV28 and TRBJ2-1. This CDR3 spans 12 amino acids. In germline, CDR1 is MDHEN, CDR2 SYDVKM. This chain's CDR3 is CASSFSSGEQFF.

The chain joins TRBV5-1 to TRBJ2-1. CDR3 length: 14 amino acids. CDR1 is SGHRS and CDR2 is YFSETQ in the germline V gene. The CDR3 loop is CASSLGDILNEQFF.

The chain carries TRBV6-2 or TRBV6-3 and TRBJ2-7; TCRdb's D call of TRBD1 is untestable without DNA. Germline V gives CDR1 MNHEY, CDR2 SVGEGT. The CDR3 contains 14 residues. The CDR3 region is CAGRRASGVPEQYF.

The chain recombines TRBV3-1 with TRBJ2-7; TCRdb picks TRBD1, but there is no DNA to check that call. Germline CDR1 and CDR2: LGHDT and YNNKEL (reference sequence). The CDR3 is 14 amino acids. CDR3 residues: CASSQGTQGIEQYF.

The chain carries TRBV6-2 or TRBV6-3 and TRBJ1-5; the TCRdb D gene call, TRBD1, has no DNA to confirm it. This CDR3 spans 16 amino acids. Germline assignment: CDR1 MNHEY and CDR2 SVGEGT. CDR3: CASSHRDRAGNQPQHF.

This chain links TRBV7-2 with TRBJ2-4; TCRdb gives TRBD2 as the D gene, but with no DNA this cannot be confirmed. This CDR3 contains 15 residues. CDR1 and CDR2 (germline): SGHTA, FQGNSA. The CDR3 reads CASSPAVASKNIQYF.